A selection of T cell receptor beta chains follows, all from one sample in a study of T cell responses to AZD1222 COVID-19 vaccine. The assay was immunoSEQ multiplex PCR, and TCRdb's table has in-frame clones only and misses some. The data contain some 140,000 clones, roughly 92% of them singletons. The material was peripheral blood, obtained on day 0 of AZD1222 vaccination. The receptors derive from an adult in good health. Both conserved end residues are part of each CDR3. D genes are given only for firm matches. Some rows mark clone size as missing; the rest say once, few, many or name a class of expanded clone.

cdr3_aa: CASSFARDRTYGYTF
cdr3_nt: TGTGCCAGCAGTTTCGCCCGGGACAGAACATATGGCTACACCTTC
j_call: TRBJ1-2
v_call: TRBV6-6
clone_size: .
d_call: TRBD1

cdr3_aa: CAWSPEGREQYF
cdr3_nt: TGTGCCTGGAGCCCAGAGGGTCGGGAGCAGTACTTC
j_call: TRBJ2-7
v_call: TRBV30
clone_size: .
d_call: .

cdr3_aa: CASSFGTGSDTQYF
cdr3_nt: TGTGCCAGCAGCTTCGGGACAGGGTCAGATACGCAGTATTTT
j_call: TRBJ2-3
v_call: TRBV7-8
clone_size: .
d_call: TRBD1

cdr3_aa: CASSVARMGTGYTF
cdr3_nt: TGTGCCAGTAGTGTCGCGCGGATGGGGACTGGCTACACCTTC
j_call: TRBJ1-2
v_call: TRBV19
clone_size: .
d_call: .

cdr3_aa: CASSYGPANYGYTF
cdr3_nt: TGTGCCAGTAGTTACGGACCTGCTAACTATGGCTACACCTTC
j_call: TRBJ1-2
v_call: TRBV19
clone_size: .
d_call: .

cdr3_aa: CASSFGLGAQSETQYF
cdr3_nt: TGTGCTAGCAGCTTCGGGTTAGGGGCCCAATCGGAGACCCAGTACTTC
j_call: TRBJ2-5
v_call: TRBV7-7
clone_size: .
d_call: .

cdr3_aa: CASSVVKQPMNTEAFF
cdr3_nt: TGTGCCAGCAGCGTAGTGAAACAGCCCATGAACACTGAAGCTTTCTTT
j_call: TRBJ1-1
v_call: TRBV9
clone_size: .
d_call: .

cdr3_aa: CASSFLRRDTGELFF
cdr3_nt: TGTGCCAGCAGCTTCCTTCGCCGGGACACCGGGGAGCTGTTTTTT
j_call: TRBJ2-2
v_call: TRBV7-9
clone_size: .
d_call: .

cdr3_aa: CASSSSTPSGNTIYF
cdr3_nt: TGTGCCAGCAGCTCCTCGACCCCGTCAGGAAACACCATATATTTT
j_call: TRBJ1-3
v_call: TRBV11-3
clone_size: .
d_call: .

cdr3_aa: CASSRQGTNEKLFF
cdr3_nt: TGTGCCAGCAGCCGACAGGGGACTAATGAAAAACTGTTTTTT
j_call: TRBJ1-4
v_call: TRBV7-9
clone_size: .
d_call: TRBD1

cdr3_aa: CASSPDHYSYEQYF
cdr3_nt: TGTGCCAGCTCACCCGACCATTACTCCTACGAGCAGTACTTC
j_call: TRBJ2-7
v_call: TRBV18
clone_size: once
d_call: .

cdr3_aa: CSVHSGAPSYNEQFF
cdr3_nt: TGCAGCGTACATAGCGGGGCCCCATCCTACAATGAGCAGTTCTTC
j_call: TRBJ2-1
v_call: TRBV29-1
clone_size: .
d_call: TRBD2

cdr3_aa: CASEVGGGYTF
cdr3_nt: TGTGCCAGTGAGGTGGGGGGAGGCTACACCTTC
j_call: TRBJ1-2
v_call: TRBV19
clone_size: .
d_call: .

cdr3_aa: CASKGTATFNQPQHF
cdr3_nt: TGTGCCAGCAAAGGGACCGCGACTTTCAATCAGCCCCAGCATTTT
j_call: TRBJ1-5
v_call: TRBV6-5
clone_size: .
d_call: .

cdr3_aa: CASGDMGGYEQYF
cdr3_nt: TGTGCCAGTGGGGATATGGGGGGGTACGAGCAGTACTTC
j_call: TRBJ2-7
v_call: TRBV27
clone_size: .
d_call: TRBD2

cdr3_aa: CATSDSGSQYF
cdr3_nt: TGTGCCACCAGTGATAGCGGGTCCCAGTACTTC
j_call: TRBJ2-5
v_call: TRBV24-1
clone_size: .
d_call: .

cdr3_aa: CASSSVVRAGELFF
cdr3_nt: TGCGCCAGCAGCTCAGTGGTCCGTGCCGGGGAGCTGTTTTTT
j_call: TRBJ2-2
v_call: TRBV5-1
clone_size: .
d_call: .

cdr3_aa: CASSSGGSSYNEQFF
cdr3_nt: TGCGCCAGCAGCTCCGGCGGGAGCTCCTACAATGAGCAGTTCTTC
j_call: TRBJ2-1
v_call: TRBV5-1
clone_size: .
d_call: TRBD2

cdr3_aa: CSVQGGTVQYF
cdr3_nt: TGCAGCGTCCAAGGTGGGACAGTTCAGTACTTC
j_call: TRBJ2-4
v_call: TRBV29-1
clone_size: .
d_call: TRBD1

cdr3_aa: CASSQDTGQSDTQYF
cdr3_nt: TGCGCCAGCAGCCAAGATACTGGACAGTCAGATACGCAGTATTTT
j_call: TRBJ2-3
v_call: TRBV4-1
clone_size: .
d_call: .

cdr3_aa: CASSLSGIEYGQYF
cdr3_nt: TGCGCCAGCAGCTTGTCAGGAATTGAGTATGGGCAGTACTTC
j_call: TRBJ2-7
v_call: TRBV5-1
clone_size: .
d_call: .